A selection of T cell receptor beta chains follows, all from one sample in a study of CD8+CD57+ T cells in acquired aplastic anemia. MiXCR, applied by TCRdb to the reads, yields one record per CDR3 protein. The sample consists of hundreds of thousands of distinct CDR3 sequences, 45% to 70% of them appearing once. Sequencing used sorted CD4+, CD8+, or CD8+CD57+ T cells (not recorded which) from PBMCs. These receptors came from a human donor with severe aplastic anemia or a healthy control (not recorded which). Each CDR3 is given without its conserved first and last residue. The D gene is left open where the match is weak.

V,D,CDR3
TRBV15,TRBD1,ATSRRTGVSNTEAF
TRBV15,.,ATSRGWGEKLF
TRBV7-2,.,ASSASRINSPLH
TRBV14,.,ASSQDLKGEAF
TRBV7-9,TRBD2,ASSLRGTSGEQY
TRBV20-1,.,SARGQGSICGHT
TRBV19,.,ASKGGFGANVLT
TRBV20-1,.,SARETLLGQPQH
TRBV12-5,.,ASGLGGLTWDGELEAF
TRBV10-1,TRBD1,ASRLDRDEQY
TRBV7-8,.,ASSLAGSTGNHGYT
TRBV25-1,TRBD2,ASSGGLAGVLGANVLT
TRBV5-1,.,ASSLAAGPTGTEAF
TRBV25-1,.,ASSVWAAQETQY
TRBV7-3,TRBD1,AGQDRNTEAF
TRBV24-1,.,ATSDHSGQSSYNEQF
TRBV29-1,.,SVSNDASSYNEQF
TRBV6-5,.,ASSKSGGANSPLH
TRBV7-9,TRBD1,ASSPTGDETQY
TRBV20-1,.,SAKDNPSANTEAF
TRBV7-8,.,ASSLAQEGGYT
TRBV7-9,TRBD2,ASSWTSSYNEQF
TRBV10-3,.,AISFSEIYNEQF
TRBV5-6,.,ASSAGKGYEKLF
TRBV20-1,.,SARDPKGDTQY
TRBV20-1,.,SARVLGAQETQY